The entry that follows covers one T cell receptor beta chain sequence. There are a few counts of this clone. It lacks a known antigen. Base qualities are not recorded, but no much larger clone differs from it by a single base. From a lookup of the germline V gene, CDR1 and CDR2 are SGHRS and YFSETQ. The CDR3 runs 16 residues from the cysteine to the phenylalanine. The CDR3 DNA has 48 bases and is translated from base 1. V gives up 0 bases and J gives up 2 bases, and the segment between their germline ends measures 9 bases. The T-cell fraction in tumor and uninvolved lung tissue was provided by TCR sequencing with the immunoSEQ assay. The paper's processing steps were these. For survival analysis, patients were divided into high (upper tertile) and low (lower two tertiles) T-cell fraction groups, which were compared by log-rank test. A signed-rank test was used to test paired tumor versus uninvolved lung differences in T-cell fraction. TCRdb carries this immuneACCESS record with in-frame sequences only. Its versions omit some clonotypes, under half of them owing to an unresolved V gene in the studies checked, with the rest unexplained. Clone size and the V and J calls come from that table; the DNA yielded D and trimming. The sample has some 10,000 clones on record, roughly 63% of them singletons. Clones ranked in the top ten supply 11% of the sample.

The data are from a study of tumor-infiltrating lymphocytes in localized non-small cell lung cancer (TCRdb year 2021). About the study as a whole: The cohort included patients whose samples were collected after neoadjuvant chemotherapy, as well as both smokers and never-smokers and several histologies. From each patient came resected tumor tissue plus uninvolved lung tissue from that same patient, and the uninvolved lung tissue was described as non-adjacent to the tumor. The same patients underwent several integrated assays, with TCR sequencing performed together with flow cytometry, multiplex immunofluorescence, RNA-seq, exome sequencing and proteomics. In total, the ICON cohort consisted of 140 or so surgical patients with localized non-small cell lung cancer who had their tumors resected. The paired tumor versus uninvolved lung comparison of immunoSEQ T-cell fraction included roughly 54 patients.

The first patient joined ICON in the first half of 2016, and enrollment wrapped up when the last patient was enrolled in late 2018. Fresh tumor and matched uninvolved tissue for in-depth immune analyses, including TCR sequencing, were collected from a subcohort of around 76 patients. No cell sorting was done, and TCR sequencing was instead run on DNA isolated from bulk tissue. Results and caveats for the whole study, not just this receptor: In line with immunofluorescence CD3 counts, TCRbeta sequencing supported higher T cell infiltration in tumors compared with uninvolved lung tissue. Assay coverage varied across patients depending on available tissue quantity, so only a subset of the cohort had TCR sequencing. The TCR-derived T-cell fraction showed no difference between the flow cytometry-defined immunotypes IM1 (good prognosis) and IM2 (poor prognosis). Because different assays used different pieces of the same tissue, technical variation could not be distinguished from intratumor heterogeneity.

The sequencing sample was made of uninvolved lung tissue not adjacent to the tumor. The V gene is TRBV5-1 and the J gene is TRBJ2-6; the D element could tentatively be TRBD1 or TRBD2, as 7 bases agree for each. This receptor was identified in a human donor with non-small cell lung cancer. The DNA sequence is as follows: TGCGCCAGCAGCTTGGCAGGGGGGGCTGGGGCCAACGTCCTGACTTTC. The resulting protein is CASSLAGGAGANVLTF.